Following are 10 T cell receptor beta chains from one sample sequenced in a study of T cells in Graves' hyperthyroidism and ophthalmopathy. From RNA transcripts, TCR beta CDR3 regions were amplified. HTBI primers were employed in a first-round RT-PCR of the TCR CDR3. TCRdb processed the multiplex PCR reads anew with MiXCR; each CDR3 protein has one entry. Counted here are a few hundred thousand distinct CDR3 sequences, just over 45% occurring once; the ten biggest clones make up approximately 8.4%. The sequenced sample was peripheral blood or thyroid tissue (not recorded which). The source of these receptors is a woman aged 18-29 years with Graves' hyperthyroidism.

The rearrangement links TRBV2 to TRBJ2-2; 10 positions agree with TRBD2. Germline values: CDR1 SNHLY, CDR2 FYNNEI. The CDR3 is 14 residues long. J was trimmed by 6 bases and V by 2 bases; bases with no gene match: 0. Here the CDR3 DNA reads TGTGCCAGCAGTGAAAGCGGGAGGGCCGGGGAGCTGTTTTTT. Its translation is CASSESGRAGELFF.

The chain links TRBV14 to TRBJ2-7, with 7 positions matching TRBD1. CDR1 SGHDN and CDR2 FVKESK come from the germline V gene. Trimming at V came to 8 bases and at J to 0 bases, leaving 1 base not matched to a gene. The CDR3 spans 12 residues. CDR3 sequence reads: CASGQASYEQYF. CDR3 bases: TGTGCCAGCGGACAGGCCTCCTACGAGCAGTACTTC.

This clonotype was seen repeatedly, ten times or more. V gene TRBV19 combines with J gene TRBJ1-2; 8 bases are shared with TRBD1. The CDR3 contains 14 residues. With 1 base clipped from V and 7 bases from J, the junction kept 5 bases outside the gene matches. CDR1 is LNHDA and CDR2 is SQIVND in the germline V gene (reference sequence). The CDR3 loop is CASSIGRGLFGYTF. The DNA of the CDR3 is TGTGCCAGTAGTATAGGCAGGGGGCTCTTTGGCTACACCTTC.

With regard to this clonotype: Lacking the conserved final phenylalanine or tryptophan, this CDR3 likely reflects a read error. The chain has TRBV9 and TRBJ1-1; 9 bases fit TRBD1. The germline CDR1 and CDR2 sequences are SGDLS and YYNGEE. CDR3 length: 15 amino acids. V shed 3 bases and J 3 bases; nucleotides not matched to a gene: 6. CDR3 in amino acids: CASSARTGEYTEAFL. The CDR3, as DNA: TGTGCCAGCAGCGCCCGGACAGGGGAATACACTGAAGCTTTCCTT.

The chain has TRBV7-2 and TRBJ2-1; no clear D gene. This CDR3 comprises 12 residues. Germline CDR1 reads SGHTA; CDR2 reads FQGNSA. The V and J ends lost 3 bases and 6 bases respectively, with 6 bases between them. As DNA, the CDR3 is TGTGCCAGCAGCTTTCCATCCAATGAGCAGTTCTTC. Residues: CASSFPSNEQFF.

This clonotype has a count of ten or more. This chain joins TRBV20-1 and TRBJ2-1; D is undetermined. The germline V gene encodes CDR1 DFQATT and CDR2 SNEGSKA (reference sequence). The CDR3 totals 14 residues. The germline V and J ends were trimmed by 3 bases and 2 bases, with 11 bases remaining between them. The CDR3 here is CSASDSFTYNEQFF. The CDR3 DNA reads as TGCAGTGCTAGCGATTCGTTTACCTACAATGAGCAGTTCTTC.

As for this clonotype: The germline gene is not matched at one end of the junction; a read error may be the cause. The chain has TRBV11-2 and TRBJ2-6; 11 nucleotides line up with TRBD2. CDR1 is SGHAT and CDR2 is FQNNGV in the germline V gene. This CDR3 has 17 amino acids. The CDR3 nucleotides are TGTGCCAGCAGCCCAACTAGCGGGAGTTCTGGGGCCAACGTCCTGGCTTTC. Protein: CASSPTSGSSGANVLAF.

This clonotype occurred once. The chain links TRBV4-2 to TRBJ2-7; TRBD2 aligns across 7 bases. The CDR3 is made up of 15 amino acids. Trimming cost V 2 bases and J 4 bases; bases outside gene matches: 8. The germline V gene has CDR1 LGHNA and CDR2 YNFKEQ. The CDR3 sequence: CASSQTGGSTYEQYF. The CDR3 coding sequence is TGTGCCAGCAGCCAAACGGGCGGGAGTACGTACGAGCAGTACTTC.

V usage is TRBV20-1 and J usage is TRBJ2-5, with TRBD2 identical over 9 bases. With V trimmed by 6 bases and J by 2 bases, 16 bases remained unmatched. Germline V gene lookup returns CDR1 DFQATT and CDR2 SNEGSKA (reference sequence). CDR3 size: 17 residues. CDR3 amino acids: CSATDSGSGNEQETQYF. CDR3 DNA sequence: TGCAGTGCCACCGATAGCGGGAGTGGGAATGAGCAAGAGACCCAGTACTTC.

The rearrangement links TRBV29-1 to TRBJ2-2, with D perhaps TRBD1 (6 bases). With 7 bases removed from V and 3 bases from J, the gap between germline ends came to 15 bases. Germline assignment: CDR1 SQVTM and CDR2 ANQGSEA. The CDR3 has 14 residues. The CDR3 loop is CSGWQGIHTGELFF. In nucleotides, the CDR3 is TGCAGCGGATGGCAGGGGATCCACACCGGGGAGCTGTTTTTT.